Shown below are 30 T cell receptor beta chains from a single sample sequenced in a study of T-cell reconstitution after alpha-beta-depleted transplantation in children. Preparation of the TCRbeta library involved a method that used unique molecular identifiers. TCRdb used MiXCR to reprocess the PCR reads, holding one entry per CDR3 protein. Of around 530,000 distinct CDR3 sequences listed, approximately 32% were seen once; the top ten hold approximately 2.3%. The sequencing here drew on PBMCs from the stem cell graft donor, taken from the stem cell graft. The receptors were sampled from a human donor who donated a stem cell graft to a child with aplastic anemia.

The chain links TRBV7-6 to TRBJ2-5; D not certain. The germline CDR1 and CDR2 sequences are SGHVS and FNYEAQ. Between the trimmed V and J ends, which lost 2 bases and 5 bases, there was a span of 9 bases. CDR3 length equals 13 residues. This CDR3 reads CASSLRVWETQYF. In DNA, the CDR3 is TGTGCCAGCAGCTTACGGGTTTGGGAGACCCAGTACTTC. Using reference TRBV7-6 and TRBJ2-5 for the parts outside the CDR3, the full variable domain is GAGVSQSPRYKVTKRGQDVALRCDPISGHVSLYWYRQALGQGPEFLTYFNYEAQQDKSGLPNDRFSAERPEGSISTLTIQRTEQRDSAMYRCASSLRVWETQYFGPGTRLLVL.

This sequence joins TRBV6-1 and TRBJ1-3; tentative D call: TRBD1 (5 bases). Per the germline V gene, CDR1 is MNHNS and CDR2 is SASEGT. With 7 bases removed from V and 6 bases from J, the gap between germline ends came to 28 bases. The CDR3 consists of 18 residues. The CDR3 DNA follows: TGTGCCAGCATAAGTGCACCGGGCCGGGGCTTATGGGTAAACACCATATATTTT. Its protein product is CASISAPGRGLWVNTIYF.

There are a few counts of this clonotype. The chain uses TRBV6-2 or TRBV6-3 and TRBJ1-1; 9 bases align to TRBD1. CDR1 and CDR2 (germline): MNHEY, SVGEGT. The CDR3 is 13 residues long. V dropped 5 bases and J dropped 4; count of bases not matched to a gene: 2. The CDR3 DNA reads TGTGCCAGCAGTAACAGGGGGCTCACTGAAGCTTTCTTT. The encoded protein is CASSNRGLTEAFF.

The V and J genes are TRBV7-2 and TRBJ1-5; D gene unclear. CDR3 length: 12 residues. Germline lookup yields CDR1 SGHTA and CDR2 FQGNSA. Between the trimmed V and J ends, which lost 4 bases and 5 bases, there was a span of 6 bases. CDR3: CASSSNDQPQHF. CDR3 DNA: TGTGCCAGCAGCTCGAACGATCAGCCCCAGCATTTT.

This clonotype occurred a few times. This sequence joins TRBV20-1 and TRBJ2-4; no definite D call. The CDR3 spans 11 residues. The germline V gene has CDR1 DFQATT and CDR2 SNEGSKA (reference sequence). V was cut by 7 bases and J by 7 bases, with 11 bases left in between. CDR3 loop: CSGGQPNIQYF. Here the CDR3 DNA reads TGCAGTGGAGGCCAGCCGAACATTCAGTACTTC.

The chain carries TRBV4-3 and TRBJ1-2; D unclear. Trimming took 0 bases from V and 7 from J, leaving 15 bases between them. There are 15 residues in the CDR3. The germline V gene has CDR1 LGHNA and CDR2 YSLEER. The CDR3: CASSQESRQAGGYTF. The CDR3 nucleotides are TGCGCCAGCAGCCAAGAAAGTCGGCAGGCTGGTGGCTACACCTTC.

CDR3 DNA sequence: TGTGCCAGCTCACCAATCGGGGATCCTTACAATGAGCAGTTCTTC. Protein: CASSPIGDPYNEQFF. V gene TRBV18 combines with J gene TRBJ2-1; a possible D gene is TRBD2 (5 bases). Germline loops: CDR1 KGHSH, CDR2 LQKENI. V shed 2 bases and J shed 4 bases, with 12 bases lying between them. This CDR3 is built from 15 residues.

The V gene is TRBV5-1, the J gene TRBJ2-2; possible D gene TRBD2, 5 bases. Trimming removed 5 bases at V and 3 bases at J, with 14 bases between. Germline loops: CDR1 SGHRS, CDR2 YFSETQ. The CDR3 has 15 amino acids. The CDR3 here is CASRTSLTDTGELFF. The DNA of the CDR3 is TGCGCCAGCAGAACTAGTTTGACCGACACCGGGGAGCTGTTTTTT. Together with reference TRBV5-1 and TRBJ2-2, the CDR3 gives the full variable domain: KAGVTQTPRYLIKTRGQQVTLSCSPISGHRSVSWYQQTPGQGLQFLFEYFSETQRNKGNFPGRFSGRQFSNSRSEMNVSTLELGDSALYLCASRTSLTDTGELFFGEGSRLTVL.

This clonotype occurred a few times. V usage is TRBV6-2 or TRBV6-3 and J usage is TRBJ2-2, with TRBD1 matching 7 bases. The J segment lost 8 bases and the V segment lost 5 bases, leaving 8 bases of the junction unmatched. Germline-derived CDR1 and CDR2 are MNHEY and SVGEGT. This CDR3 comprises 14 residues. This CDR3 is CASSRFTGAGELFF. The CDR3 DNA sequence: TGTGCCAGCAGTCGTTTTACAGGGGCAGGGGAGCTGTTTTTT.

This clonotype has a handful of counts. This chain uses TRBV12-3 or TRBV12-4 with TRBJ2-7; perhaps D is TRBD1 or TRBD2 (6 bases each). The CDR3 has 14 residues. Between the trimmed V and J ends, which lost 4 bases and 2 bases, there was a span of 12 bases. CDR3 coding DNA: TGTGCCAGCAGTTCCTTGGGGGGCGCCTACGAGCAGTACTTC. This gives the protein CASSSLGGAYEQYF.

This chain connects TRBV7-8 to TRBJ1-2, with a possible D match to TRBD1 (6 bases). V was clipped by 3 bases and J by 8 bases, with 19 bases between them. Germline assignment: CDR1 SGHVS and CDR2 FQNEAQ. This CDR3 has 15 amino acids. The CDR3 loop reads CASSFGEMTGRGYTF. CDR3 DNA: TGTGCCAGCAGCTTTGGCGAGATGACAGGACGCGGCTACACCTTC.

The table lists this clonotype with a few counts. The gene calls are TRBV6-2 or TRBV6-3 and TRBJ1-5, with 7 bases identical to TRBD1. Germline V gene sequence: CDR1 MNHEY, CDR2 SVGEGT. V lost 6 bases to trimming and J lost 1 base; unmatched junction nucleotides: 6. The CDR3 totals 15 residues. CDR3 sequence: CASRPMTGSNQPQHF. Written as DNA, the CDR3 is TGTGCCAGCAGACCTATGACAGGGAGCAATCAGCCCCAGCATTTT.

The J gene is TRBJ1-3, the V gene TRBV5-1; possibly TRBD1 for D (5 bases). Germline lookup yields CDR1 SGHRS and CDR2 YFSETQ. The CDR3 is 21 amino acids. The V end lost 4 bases, the J end lost 0 bases, and 29 bases lay between the germline ends. The CDR3, as DNA: TGCGCCAGCAGCCCAACCGACGGACTACCTGATGGGGCCAACTCTGGAAACACCATATATTTT. As protein: CASSPTDGLPDGANSGNTIYF.

The gene calls are TRBV5-6 and TRBJ2-1; 11 nucleotides align to TRBD2. Trimming at V came to 3 bases and at J to 7 bases, leaving 6 bases not matched to a gene. The CDR3 loop spans 15 amino acids. CDR1 is SGHDT and CDR2 is YYEEEE in the germline V gene. The CDR3 bases are TGTGCCAGCAGCTATACTAGCGGGAGTTCGAATGAGCAGTTCTTC. As protein: CASSYTSGSSNEQFF.

This clonotype showed up just a few times. V and J are TRBV7-6 and TRBJ2-2, with D maybe TRBD1 (6 bases). V lost 4 bases to trimming and J lost 2 bases, with 8 bases between them. The CDR3 has 14 residues. The germline V gene has CDR1 SGHVS and CDR2 FNYEAQ. DNA of the CDR3: TGTGCCAGCAGCTGGGACACCAACACCGGGGAGCTGTTTTTT. Its protein product is CASSWDTNTGELFF.

In this sample, this clonotype turned up a few times. The genes are TRBV20-1 and TRBJ1-2; a weak D match, TRBD1 (6 bases). V was cut by 1 base and J by 7 bases, with 19 bases left in between. The CDR3 contains 15 residues. In germline, CDR1 is DFQATT, CDR2 SNEGSKA (reference sequence). CDR3 protein: CSARGQYGRGGGYTF. As DNA, the CDR3 is TGCAGTGCTAGAGGCCAGTATGGCAGGGGCGGTGGCTACACCTTC.

The chain couples TRBV7-2 to TRBJ2-7, with no clear D. The CDR3 contains 13 residues. V was trimmed by 3 bases and J by 5 bases, leaving 11 bases between them. The germline V gene has CDR1 SGHTA and CDR2 FQGNSA. The CDR3 DNA reads TGTGCCAGCAGCTTGGGTGCCCCAGACGAGCAGTACTTC. Translation gives CASSLGAPDEQYF.

The chain joins TRBV30 to TRBJ2-7; the match to TRBD2 covers 9 bases. The length of the CDR3 is 13 residues. J lost 0 bases, V lost 8 bases, and 5 bases had no gene match. Germline V gene lookup returns CDR1 GTSNPN and CDR2 SVGIG (reference sequence). The chain's CDR3 is CAASGTDSYEQYF. Here the CDR3 DNA reads TGTGCCGCTAGCGGGACTGACTCCTACGAGCAGTACTTC.

There are a few counts of this clonotype. The chain couples TRBV20-1 to TRBJ2-3, with a weak D call TRBD2 (6 bases). There are 14 residues in the CDR3. V was cut by 7 bases and J by 5 bases, with 19 bases left in between. Germline V gives CDR1 DFQATT, CDR2 SNEGSKA (reference sequence). CDR3 DNA sequence: TGCAGTGGGTTGCGAGCGGGCGTAAAAGATACGCAGTATTTT. This encodes CSGLRAGVKDTQYF.

This clonotype was seen more than once but under ten times. The rearrangement uses TRBV7-2 and TRBJ2-1; D possibly matches TRBD1 or TRBD2 (5 bases each). This CDR3 has 15 residues. Germline V lookup: CDR1 SGHTA, CDR2 FQGNSA. Between the trimmed V and J ends, which lost 1 base and 3 bases, there was a span of 10 bases. CDR3 nucleotides: TGTGCCAGCAGCTTAGGTGTGGGACGCTACAATGAGCAGTTCTTC. It codes for CASSLGVGRYNEQFF.

V gene TRBV6-1 combines with J gene TRBJ2-1; tentatively, D is TRBD2 (5 bases). The length of the CDR3 is 14 residues. Germline loops: CDR1 MNHNS, CDR2 SASEGT. The germline V and J ends were trimmed by 4 bases and 7 bases, with 14 bases remaining between them. As DNA, the CDR3 is TGTGCCAGCAGTGTGTGGGAGAATTGGAATGAGCAGTTCTTC. Amino acids: CASSVWENWNEQFF.

V is TRBV10-3 and J is TRBJ1-2; D is perhaps TRBD1 (5 bases). Germline CDR1 ENHRY, CDR2 SYGVKD. The V end lost 4 bases, the J end lost 8 bases, and 11 bases lay between the germline ends. CDR3 length: 12 amino acids. CDR3: CAISGGEEGYTF. CDR3 DNA sequence: TGTGCCATCAGTGGGGGGGAAGAAGGCTACACCTTC.

V is TRBV11-2 and J is TRBJ1-4, with 11 nucleotides matching TRBD1. V dropped 5 bases and J dropped 5; count of bases not matched to a gene: 13. CDR1 is SGHAT, CDR2 FQNNGV, per germline. This CDR3 has 18 residues. The CDR3 sequence is CASSLRIGTGGPNEKLFF. In DNA, the CDR3 is TGTGCCAGCAGCCTGAGAATCGGGACAGGGGGTCCGAATGAAAAACTGTTTTTT.

V usage is TRBV4-2 and J usage is TRBJ2-7; 7 positions match TRBD2. This CDR3 has 15 residues. The germline V gene has CDR1 LGHNA and CDR2 YNFKEQ. V was clipped by 0 bases and J by 3 bases; unmatched bases: 5. CDR3 in DNA: TGTGCCAGCAGCCAAGATACTAGCGTGGTCTACGAGCAGTACTTC. Translated, it gives CASSQDTSVVYEQYF.

CDR3 loop: CASSSPWDSQETQYF. Written as DNA, the CDR3 is TGTGCCAGCAGCTCACCGTGGGACAGCCAAGAGACCCAGTACTTC. V is TRBV7-9 and J is TRBJ2-5; 7 bases are shared with TRBD1. In germline, CDR1 is SEHNR, CDR2 FQNEAQ (reference sequence). The CDR3 covers 15 residues. Trimming removed 4 bases from V and 1 base from J; junction bases left unmatched: 6.

In DNA form, the CDR3 reads TGTGCCAGCAGTCCCCTTGGGCCACAGGCCTTGGGTAATCAGCCCCAGCATTTT. It translates to CASSPLGPQALGNQPQHF. The chain links TRBV12-3 or TRBV12-4 to TRBJ1-5; D is perhaps TRBD1 (5 bases). This CDR3 has 18 amino acids. Trimming stripped 5 bases from V and 4 bases from J, with 24 bases between.

The chain links TRBV6-2 or TRBV6-3 to TRBJ2-7; D is uncertain. Germline lookup yields CDR1 MNHEY and CDR2 SVGEGT. This CDR3 comprises 12 residues. Trimming took off 7 bases at V and 2 bases at J, with 9 bases between the two ends. CDR3 sequence reads: CASTDGTYEQYV. The DNA for the CDR3 is TGTGCCAGCACGGACGGCACCTACGAGCAGTACGTC.

This chain uses TRBV12-3 or TRBV12-4 with TRBJ2-3; 8 nucleotides line up with TRBD1. The junction had 6 bases not matched to a gene; V was cut back by 1 base and J by 0 bases. CDR3 length equals 17 residues. The CDR3: CASSLVPDRASTDTQYF. Written as DNA, the CDR3 is TGTGCCAGCAGTTTAGTTCCGGACAGGGCAAGCACAGATACGCAGTATTTT.

The chain is built from TRBV5-1 and TRBJ1-1; D unclear. The CDR3 totals 14 residues. V lost 8 bases, J lost 1 base, and 15 bases lay in between. CDR1 and CDR2 from the germline V gene are SGHRS and YFSETQ. In DNA form, the CDR3 reads TGCGCCAGTACTTACGAGGTCCGGAACACTGAAGCTTTCTTT. It is translated as CASTYEVRNTEAFF. Filled out from reference TRBV5-1 and TRBJ1-1, the complete variable domain reads KAGVTQTPRYLIKTRGQQVTLSCSPISGHRSVSWYQQTPGQGLQFLFEYFSETQRNKGNFPGRFSGRQFSNSRSEMNVSTLELGDSALYLCASTYEVRNTEAFFGQGTRLTVV.

The chain couples TRBV12-3 or TRBV12-4 to TRBJ1-5; D unresolved. CDR3 length equals 15 residues. With 2 bases removed from V and 6 bases from J, the gap between germline ends came to 14 bases. The CDR3 coding sequence is TGTGCCAGCAGTTTAAGTGCCGGGGTCGTTCAGCCCCAGCATTTT. Translated, it gives CASSLSAGVVQPQHF.